This entry lists 11 T cell receptor beta chains sequenced from one sample in a study of blood T cell repertoires in COVID-19 (dated by TCRdb to the early 2020s). Library preparation employed the immunoSEQ multiplex PCR assay. TCRdb took over this immuneACCESS table, retaining in-frame rearrangements with V and J assigned. Such tables are incomplete; in checked studies, under half of the missing clones stem from an unresolved V gene, and the remainder is unexplained. This sample has 140,000 or so clones in its table, and around 82% of those were observed once. Around 8.6% of the sample is taken by the ten largest. The sample comprised peripheral blood. The receptors come from a human donor in a cohort sampled during active COVID-19.

This clone has only a few counts. This chain connects TRBV5-5 to TRBJ1-6; D gene uncertain. V was shortened by 4 bases and J by 5 bases, with 16 bases between the two germline ends. CDR1 is SGHKS and CDR2 is YYEKEE in the germline V gene (reference sequence). The CDR3 is 16 amino acids. This CDR3 is CASSPVVTIHNSPLHF. The CDR3 DNA is TGTGCCAGCAGCCCCGTAGTGACAATCCATAATTCACCCCTCCACTTT.

The chain has TRBV5-5 and TRBJ1-3; 10 bases match TRBD1. CDR3 length: 16 residues. J gave up 4 bases and V 3 bases, and 7 bases lay outside the gene matches. Germline V lookup: CDR1 SGHKS, CDR2 YYEKEE (reference sequence). The CDR3 sequence: CASSSVRDRGGNTIYF. The CDR3 DNA reads as TGTGCCAGCAGCTCCGTCCGGGACAGGGGAGGAAACACCATATATTTT.

The V gene is TRBV7-9, the J gene TRBJ2-1; 8 nucleotides line up with TRBD2. The CDR3 length is 14 residues. Losses at the gene ends were 5 bases for V and 7 bases for J; bases not matched to a gene: 7. Germline V gene data show CDR1 as SEHNR and CDR2 as FQNEAQ (reference sequence). CDR3 loop: CASSPLAGWNEQFF. Written as DNA, the CDR3 is TGTGCCAGCAGCCCATTAGCGGGGTGGAATGAGCAGTTCTTC.

This chain joins TRBV5-1 and TRBJ2-7, with D possibly TRBD1 on 5 matching bases. V gave up 0 bases and J gave up 9 bases, with 16 bases separating them. The CDR3 consists of 14 residues. Germline CDR1 SGHRS, CDR2 YFSETQ. The CDR3 DNA is TGCGCCAGCAGCTTGGGGCAGGGAAAGGGCTGGCAGTACTTC. This sequence encodes CASSLGQGKGWQYF.

In DNA form, the CDR3 reads TGTGCCAGCTTTCCTGCGCCTAGCGGGGGCCTTATGACGAACACCGGGGAGCTGTTTTTT. Translated: CASFPAPSGGLMTNTGELFF. V usage is TRBV2 and J usage is TRBJ2-2; TRBD2 matches 10 bases. Germline CDR1 reads SNHLY; CDR2 reads FYNNEI. Germline trimming cut 8 bases from V and 0 bases from J; bases unmatched to any gene: 18. This CDR3 contains 20 residues.

The rearrangement links TRBV12-3 or TRBV12-4 to TRBJ1-2, with D tentatively TRBD1 (5 bases). The CDR3 has 13 residues. V lost 7 bases, J lost 4 bases, and 13 bases lay in between. CDR3 loop: CASTRGGVYGYTF. CDR3 bases: TGTGCCAGCACACGCGGGGGTGTCTATGGCTACACCTTC.

This rearrangement joins TRBV5-1 to TRBJ2-2; D is ambiguous. Looked up from germline, CDR1 is SGHRS and CDR2 is YFSETQ. Trimming took off 4 bases at V and 2 bases at J, with 18 bases between the two ends. The CDR3 consists of 17 residues. CDR3 sequence reads: CASSGQRLDPNTGELFF. The CDR3, as DNA: TGCGCCAGCAGCGGCCAGAGACTCGACCCTAACACCGGGGAGCTGTTTTTT. Full variable domain (rest looked up from reference TRBV5-1 and TRBJ2-2): KAGVTQTPRYLIKTRGQQVTLSCSPISGHRSVSWYQQTPGQGLQFLFEYFSETQRNKGNFPGRFSGRQFSNSRSEMNVSTLELGDSALYLCASSGQRLDPNTGELFFGEGSRLTVL.

The chain has TRBV6-5 and TRBJ1-2; no firm D call. Trimming left V 5 bases short and J 8 bases short, with 12 bases between. CDR1 and CDR2 (germline): MNHEY, SVGAGI. The CDR3 is 12 amino acids. The CDR3 DNA follows: TGTGCCAGCAGTAGTTCACGACACGGCTACACCTTC. Translation gives CASSSSRHGYTF.

The chain recombines TRBV13 with TRBJ2-7, with 10 bases that match TRBD1. This CDR3 contains 16 residues. After removal of 5 bases from V and 1 base from J, the junction contained 8 bases not matched to a gene. The germline gives CDR1 PRHDT, CDR2 FYEKMQ (reference sequence). The CDR3, as DNA: TGTGCCAGCAGCCCGGTGGGACAGGGGAGGTCCTACGAGCAGTACTTC. It yields the protein CASSPVGQGRSYEQYF.

V is TRBV9 and J is TRBJ2-3; 7 bases align to TRBD1. V was clipped by 5 bases and J by 0 bases; unmatched bases: 3. Per germline, CDR1 SGDLS and CDR2 YYNGEE. The CDR3 has 14 residues. The CDR3 coding sequence is TGTGCCAGCAGTAGGGGGCTTAGCACAGATACGCAGTATTTT. Encoded protein: CASSRGLSTDTQYF.

This chain connects TRBV4-1 to TRBJ2-1, with D possibly TRBD2 on 5 matching bases. Trimming took off 0 bases at V and 7 bases at J, with 22 bases between the two ends. CDR3 length equals 18 residues. Germline loops: CDR1 MGHRA, CDR2 YSYEKL. CDR3 DNA sequence: TGCGCCAGCAGCCAAGACCCCCGGGATACCCTCGGGGATAATGAGCAGTTCTTC. This encodes CASSQDPRDTLGDNEQFF.